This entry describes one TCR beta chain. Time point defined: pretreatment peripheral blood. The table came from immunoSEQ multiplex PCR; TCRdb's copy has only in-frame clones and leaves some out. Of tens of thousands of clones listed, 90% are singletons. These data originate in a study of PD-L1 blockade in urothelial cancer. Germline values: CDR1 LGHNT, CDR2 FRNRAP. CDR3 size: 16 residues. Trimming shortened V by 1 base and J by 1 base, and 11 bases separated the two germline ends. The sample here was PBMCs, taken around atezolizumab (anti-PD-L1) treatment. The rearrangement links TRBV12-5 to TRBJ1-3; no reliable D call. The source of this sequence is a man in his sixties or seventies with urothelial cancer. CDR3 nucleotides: TGTGCTAGTGGTTTGGCACCGTCGGGGTCTGGAAACACCATATATTTT. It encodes CASGLAPSGSGNTIYF. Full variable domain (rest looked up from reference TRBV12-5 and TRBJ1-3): DARVTQTPRHKVTEMGQEVTMRCQPILGHNTVFWYRQTMMQGLELLAYFRNRAPLDDSGMPKDRFSAEMPDATLATLKIQPSEPRDSAVYFCASGLAPSGSGNTIYFGEGSWLTVV.